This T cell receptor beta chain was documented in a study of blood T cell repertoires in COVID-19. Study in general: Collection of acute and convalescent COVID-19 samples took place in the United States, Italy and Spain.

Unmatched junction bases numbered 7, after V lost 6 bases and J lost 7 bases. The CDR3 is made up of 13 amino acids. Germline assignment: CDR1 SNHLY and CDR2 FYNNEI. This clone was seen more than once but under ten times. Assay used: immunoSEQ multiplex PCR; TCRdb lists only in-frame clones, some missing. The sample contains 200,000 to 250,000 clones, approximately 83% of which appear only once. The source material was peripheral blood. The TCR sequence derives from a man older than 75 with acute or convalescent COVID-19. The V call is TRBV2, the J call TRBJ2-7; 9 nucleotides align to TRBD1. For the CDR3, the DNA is TGTGCCAGCAGCGGACAGGGGTCTTGGGAGCAGTACTTC. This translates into CASSGQGSWEQYF. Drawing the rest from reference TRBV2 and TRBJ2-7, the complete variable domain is EPEVTQTPSHQVTQMGQEVILRCVPISNHLYFYWYRQILGQKVEFLVSFYNNEISEKSEIFDDQFSVERPDGSNFTLKIRSTKLEDSAMYFCASSGQGSWEQYFGPGTRLTVT.